This TCR beta chain was captured by sequencing in a study of cytomegalovirus exposure and HLA in healthy donors. Study outcomes and limitations: Productive status was seen about 87% or about 30% of the time for most TCR beta V segments in an earlier analysis. Some public TCRs appeared in many individuals, while most sequences were rare.

As for this clone: Its antigen remains unidentified.

The V end was cut by 3 bases, the J end by 1 base, with 10 bases between. CDR1 and CDR2 from the germline V gene are SGDLS and YYNGEE. The CDR3 extends over 15 amino acids. PCR involved 60 Vbeta and 13 Jbeta primers. How the authors handled the data: Later, an analysis found about 80 million unique TCR beta chains, and some 10 million of these were shared. Data came from immunoSEQ multiplex PCR; TCRdb stores just in-frame clones and leaves some out. The DNA was the basis for D and trimming; V, J and clone size are from that table. The table has 150,000 to 200,000 clones, 70% to 85% seen once. The sample was PBMCs. The sequence was obtained from a man aged 18 to 30 in good health and CMV-seronegative. The V and J genes are TRBV9 and TRBJ2-2, with D possibly TRBD2 on 6 matching bases. CDR3 sequence: CASSAGTVNTGELFF. The CDR3 region has the DNA TGTGCCAGCAGCGCCGGGACTGTGAACACCGGGGAGCTGTTTTTT.